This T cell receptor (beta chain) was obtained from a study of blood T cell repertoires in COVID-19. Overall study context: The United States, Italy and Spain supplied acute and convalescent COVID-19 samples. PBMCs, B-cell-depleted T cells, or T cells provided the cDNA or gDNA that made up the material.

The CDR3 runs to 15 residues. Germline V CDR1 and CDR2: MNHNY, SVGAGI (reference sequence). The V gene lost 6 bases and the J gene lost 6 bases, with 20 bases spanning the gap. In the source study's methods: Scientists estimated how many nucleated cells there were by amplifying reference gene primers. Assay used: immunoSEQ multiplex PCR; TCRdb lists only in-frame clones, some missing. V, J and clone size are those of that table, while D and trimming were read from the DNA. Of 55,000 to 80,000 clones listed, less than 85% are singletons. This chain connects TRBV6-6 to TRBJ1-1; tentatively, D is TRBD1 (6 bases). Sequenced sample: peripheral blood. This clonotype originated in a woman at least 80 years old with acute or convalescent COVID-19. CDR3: CASSRNIGQRAEAFF. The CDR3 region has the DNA TGTGCCAGCAGCCGAAATATCGGACAGAGGGCTGAAGCTTTCTTT.